What follows are 30 T cell receptor beta chains derived from one specimen sequenced in a study of T cell repertoires in cytomegalovirus infection. These receptors' antigens are unknown. TCRdb processed the reads anew with MiXCR; each CDR3 protein has one entry. This sample has hundreds of thousands of distinct CDR3 sequences; about 33% occur once, and the top ten carry 18%. The starting material was cultured PBMCs, obtained from culture after CMV antigen stimulation. The source of these receptors is a human donor in good health (CMV status not recorded). Some clones in this sample may be carry-over from other donors' samples.

The table lists this clonotype with a few counts. The V call is TRBV20-1, the J call TRBJ2-1; no clear D. Trimming stripped 2 bases from V and 0 bases from J, with 5 bases between. The V gene's germline CDR1 is DFQATT and CDR2 SNEGSKA (reference sequence). This CDR3 has 13 residues. CDR3 amino acids: CSARTRSYNEQFF. CDR3 coding DNA: TGCAGTGCTAGAACACGCTCCTACAATGAGCAGTTCTTC.

This clonotype was detected only a few times. The chain has TRBV12-3 or TRBV12-4 and TRBJ1-5, with D unclear. The CDR3 length is 14 residues. Between the trimmed V and J ends, which lost 6 bases and 6 bases, there was a span of 15 bases. CDR3 protein: CASSGTSLSQPQHF. The DNA of the CDR3 is TGTGCCAGCAGCGGTACGTCCCTGAGTCAGCCCCAGCATTTT.

Only a few counts were recorded for this clonotype. The chain has TRBV7-9 and TRBJ2-1, with D perhaps matching TRBD1 or TRBD2 (5 bases each). V was shortened by 5 bases and J by 9 bases, with 17 bases between the two germline ends. Germline CDR1 SEHNR, CDR2 FQNEAQ (reference sequence). This CDR3 spans 14 amino acids. Here the CDR3 DNA reads TGTGCCAGCAGCCCGGGAACAGGCCTTACTGAGCAGTTCTTC. It specifies CASSPGTGLTEQFF.

The chain joins TRBV20-1 to TRBJ2-5, with TRBD2 matching 10 bases. The CDR3 extends over 16 amino acids. Germline-derived CDR1 and CDR2 are DFQATT and SNEGSKA (reference sequence). V trimming: 1 base; J trimming: 2 bases; junction bases outside the gene matches: 7. CDR3 in amino acids: CSARVASGGRQETQYF. The CDR3, as DNA: TGCAGTGCTAGAGTCGCTAGCGGGGGCCGTCAAGAGACCCAGTACTTC.

The V call is TRBV12-3 or TRBV12-4, the J call TRBJ2-4, with 8 bases fitting TRBD1. The J segment lost 6 bases and the V segment lost 4 bases, leaving 8 bases of the junction unmatched. The CDR3 runs 15 residues. CDR3 nucleotides: TGTGCCAGCAGTTCAACCTGGACAGGGATAAACATTCAGTACTTC. As protein: CASSSTWTGINIQYF.

This clonotype was seen only a few times. The V gene is TRBV20-1, the J gene TRBJ1-2; D remains ambiguous. In germline, CDR1 is DFQATT, CDR2 SNEGSKA (reference sequence). V was trimmed by 6 bases and J by 8 bases, leaving 13 bases between them. This CDR3 has 11 residues. Written as DNA, the CDR3 is TGCAGTGCCGGACCGCGGGGAGGCTACACCTTC. This codes for CSAGPRGGYTF.

The genes are TRBV5-5 and TRBJ2-7; 8 nucleotides align to TRBD1. The CDR3 consists of 15 residues. Trimming removed 4 bases from V and 6 bases from J; junction bases left unmatched: 12. The germline V gene has CDR1 SGHKS and CDR2 YYEKEE (reference sequence). The CDR3 protein is CASSQQGQGVSEQYF. The CDR3, as DNA: TGTGCCAGCAGCCAGCAAGGACAGGGCGTAAGCGAGCAGTACTTC.

The chain uses TRBV6-2 or TRBV6-3 and TRBJ2-1, with D maybe TRBD2 (7 bases). CDR1 and CDR2 from the germline V gene are MNHEY and SVGEGT. The CDR3 sequence is 13 residues long. Deletions cut 5 bases from V and 7 bases from J, with 12 bases between. The CDR3 nucleotides are TGTGCCAGCAGTCCAAGGGGGGGGAATGAGCAGTTCTTC. It codes for CASSPRGGNEQFF.

The rearrangement joins TRBV24-1 to TRBJ2-1; possibly TRBD1 for D (5 bases). Trimming took off 4 bases at V and 0 bases at J, with 9 bases between the two ends. The CDR3 sequence is 15 residues long. Per the germline V gene, CDR1 is KGHDR and CDR2 is SFDVKD. Written as DNA, the CDR3 is TGTGCCACCAGTGACCCGCAGGGCTCCTACAATGAGCAGTTCTTC. Encoded protein: CATSDPQGSYNEQFF.

The V gene is TRBV7-9, the J gene TRBJ2-7; possibly TRBD1 for D (5 bases). V was cut by 4 bases and J by 0 bases, with 16 bases left in between. This CDR3 contains 16 residues. Germline V gene sequence: CDR1 SEHNR, CDR2 FQNEAQ (reference sequence). The CDR3, as DNA: TGTGCCAGCAGCTCAGGGTTCACTTCTCTCTCCTACGAGCAGTACTTC. Its protein is CASSSGFTSLSYEQYF.

The chain recombines TRBV19 with TRBJ2-7; no reliable D call. The germline V and J ends were trimmed by 3 bases and 0 bases, with 9 bases remaining between them. Looked up from germline, CDR1 is LNHDA and CDR2 is SQIVND (reference sequence). This CDR3 has 14 amino acids. The CDR3 sequence is CASSIAGTSYEQYF. DNA of the CDR3: TGTGCCAGTAGTATTGCTGGTACCTCCTACGAGCAGTACTTC.

This clonotype was observed many times. V usage is TRBV7-8 and J usage is TRBJ1-5; D might be TRBD1 (5 bases). The CDR3 runs 14 residues. V lost 1 base and J lost 7, with 11 bases in between. Germline CDR1 and CDR2: SGHVS and FQNEAQ. The CDR3 coding sequence is TGTGCCAGCAGCTTAGAGGTTTGGGACCAGCCCCAGCATTTT. Its protein product is CASSLEVWDQPQHF.

This clonotype was counted a few times. This sequence joins TRBV2 and TRBJ2-3; D gene uncertain. This CDR3 region has 12 residues. Trimming took off 2 bases at V and 4 bases at J, with 4 bases between the two ends. Germline CDR1 SNHLY, CDR2 FYNNEI. CDR3 in amino acids: CASSEYPDTQYF. CDR3 bases: TGTGCCAGCAGTGAATATCCAGATACGCAGTATTTT.

This clonotype was observed a few times. The V gene is TRBV20-1, the J gene TRBJ2-7; TRBD1 or TRBD2 may be the D gene (6 bases each). The CDR3 has 14 amino acids. V gave up 8 bases and J gave up 3 bases, with 20 bases separating them. Per germline, CDR1 DFQATT and CDR2 SNEGSKA (reference sequence). The DNA of the CDR3 is TGCAGTCCGAGCCCTGGCAGGGGAGGCTACGAGCAGTACTTC. Its translation: CSPSPGRGGYEQYF.

This clonotype was counted a single time. The chain carries TRBV11-2 and TRBJ2-2; D gene unclear. Germline V gives CDR1 SGHAT, CDR2 FQNNGV. V shed 5 bases and J shed 1 base, with 8 bases lying between them. The CDR3 sequence is 14 residues long. The CDR3 sequence: CASSRWRNTGELFF. The CDR3 nucleotides read TGTGCCAGCAGCCGGTGGCGGAACACCGGGGAGCTGTTTTTT.

The V and J genes are TRBV6-6 and TRBJ2-3; 10 bases are a match to TRBD2. The CDR3 consists of 18 residues. The V and J ends lost 6 bases and 2 bases, in that order; junction bases with no gene match: 14. Germline CDR1 is MNHNY and CDR2 is SVGAGI (reference sequence). The CDR3 region is CASSHRDSGGSYTDTQYF. The CDR3 region has the DNA TGTGCCAGCAGCCACCGGGATAGCGGGGGGTCCTACACAGATACGCAGTATTTT.

The V gene is TRBV12-3 or TRBV12-4, the J gene TRBJ2-7; the D call may be TRBD1 or TRBD2 (5 bases each). Trimming cost V 5 bases and J 5 bases, with 16 bases left between them. The CDR3 is 14 residues long. CDR3 region: CASSPTGTPHEQYF. The CDR3, as DNA: TGTGCCAGCAGTCCAACCGGGACCCCCCACGAGCAGTACTTC.

In this sample, this clonotype turned up a few times. The chain links TRBV11-2 to TRBJ2-7, with TRBD1 matching 7 bases. J was trimmed by 5 bases and V by 5 bases; bases with no gene match: 12. CDR1 is SGHAT and CDR2 is FQNNGV in the germline V gene. This CDR3 is built from 15 residues. The CDR3 nucleotides read TGTGCCAGCAGCCCCCTACAGGGGAGTGGCCACGAGCAGTACTTC. Translated, it gives CASSPLQGSGHEQYF.

The rearrangement links TRBV20-1 to TRBJ1-1, with D possibly being TRBD1 (6 bases). The CDR3 is 14 amino acids. Germline V gene sequence: CDR1 DFQATT, CDR2 SNEGSKA (reference sequence). V was pared by 5 bases and J by 2 bases, with 15 bases between. Here the CDR3 reads CSALPGQINTEAFF. CDR3 nucleotides: TGCAGTGCTCTGCCGGGACAAATTAACACTGAAGCTTTCTTT.

This clonotype was observed a few times. The genes are TRBV18 and TRBJ1-4; D is undetermined. Germline CDR1 reads KGHSH; CDR2 reads LQKENI. Trimming removed 4 bases at V and 8 bases at J, with 14 bases between. CDR3 size: 14 residues. CDR3 nucleotide sequence: TGTGCCAGCTCACAGACACCAGGAGACGAAAAACTGTTTTTT. Translation gives CASSQTPGDEKLFF.

V is TRBV10-3 and J is TRBJ2-3, with 10 bases identical to TRBD2. This CDR3 spans 17 amino acids. With 10 bases clipped from V and 4 bases from J, the junction kept 17 bases outside the gene matches. Germline V gene data show CDR1 as ENHRY and CDR2 as SYGVKD. The CDR3, as DNA: TGTGCCACCCGCTCGGGTGAACTAGCGGGGAATGCAGATACGCAGTATTTT. The encoded protein is CATRSGELAGNADTQYF.

This clonotype showed up just a few times. The V call is TRBV19, the J call TRBJ1-2; D not certain. The CDR3 runs 16 residues. V dropped 5 bases and J dropped 0 bases, with 16 bases sitting between them. CDR1 and CDR2 (germline): LNHDA, SQIVND (reference sequence). This CDR3 is CASSGRLVISNYGYTF. Written as DNA, the CDR3 is TGTGCCAGTAGTGGCCGATTAGTCATCTCTAACTATGGCTACACCTTC.

In this sample, this clonotype turned up a few times. The gene calls are TRBV11-2 and TRBJ2-1; 7 positions match TRBD1. The length of the CDR3 is 15 residues. Germline V gene sequence: CDR1 SGHAT, CDR2 FQNNGV. With 5 bases clipped from V and 10 bases from J, the junction kept 14 bases outside the gene matches. CDR3: CASSPPGGKDIEQFF. The CDR3 DNA follows: TGTGCCAGCAGCCCTCCAGGGGGAAAGGATATCGAGCAGTTCTTC. Full variable domain (missing parts from reference TRBV11-2 and TRBJ2-1): EAGVAQSPRYKIIEKRQSVAFWCNPISGHATLYWYQQILGQGPKLLIQFQNNGVVDDSQLPKDRFSAERLKGVDSTLKIQPAKLEDSAVYLCASSPPGGKDIEQFFGPGTRLTVL.

The chain joins TRBV12-3 or TRBV12-4 to TRBJ2-4; 9 bases align to TRBD2. CDR3 length: 16 amino acids. J gave up 0 bases and V 5 bases, and 5 bases lay outside the gene matches. The CDR3 region has the DNA TGTGCCAGCAGTCCCAGACTAGCGGCAGCCAAAAACATTCAGTACTTC. It is translated as CASSPRLAAAKNIQYF.

This clonotype was detected a few times. CDR3 sequence (DNA): TGCGCCAGCAGCCAAACAATAGGTGGCAATCAGCCCCAGCATTTT. Translation: CASSQTIGGNQPQHF. The J gene is TRBJ1-5, the V gene TRBV4-1; no reliable D call. Per the germline V gene, CDR1 is MGHRA and CDR2 is YSYEKL. The germline V and J ends were trimmed by 2 bases and 2 bases, with 10 bases remaining between them. CDR3 length: 15 residues.

The chain recombines TRBV19 with TRBJ2-5; no reliable D call. The V end was cut by 4 bases, the J end by 5 bases, with 14 bases between. Germline CDR1 reads LNHDA; CDR2 reads SQIVND (reference sequence). CDR3 length: 14 amino acids. The CDR3 DNA reads as TGTGCCAGTAGTACCCTCACTAATTGGGAGACCCAGTACTTC. It yields the protein CASSTLTNWETQYF.

The gene calls are TRBV28 and TRBJ2-1; D remains unclear. V was cut by 2 bases and J by 9 bases, with 8 bases left in between. Germline V gene sequence: CDR1 MDHEN, CDR2 SYDVKM. The CDR3 is 12 residues long. The CDR3 DNA follows: TGTGCCAGCAGTTTAAGGGATGGTGAGCAGTTCTTC. Amino acid sequence: CASSLRDGEQFF.

This chain links TRBV20-1 with TRBJ2-3, with TRBD2 matching over 12 bases. With V trimmed by 6 bases and J by 2 bases, 9 bases remained unmatched. CDR3 length: 16 residues. Looked up from germline, CDR1 is DFQATT and CDR2 is SNEGSKA (reference sequence). CDR3 nucleotide sequence: TGCAGTGCCCAGCCCCGACTAGCGGGGGACACAGATACGCAGTATTTT. Translated, it gives CSAQPRLAGDTDTQYF.

This clonotype was found a few times. This chain uses TRBV6-5 with TRBJ2-3, with TRBD1 matching over 9 bases. The CDR3 totals 14 residues. With 5 bases clipped from V and 4 bases from J, the junction kept 4 bases outside the gene matches. CDR1 MNHEY and CDR2 SVGAGI come from the germline V gene. CDR3 bases: TGTGCCAGCAGTGGGACAGGGTTTGCAGATACGCAGTATTTT. Translating it yields CASSGTGFADTQYF.

This chain connects TRBV19 to TRBJ2-3; 9 bases line up with TRBD2. After removal of 5 bases from V and 0 bases from J, the junction contained 6 bases not matched to a gene. CDR3 length equals 16 residues. The germline CDR1 and CDR2 sequences are LNHDA and SQIVND (reference sequence). CDR3 protein: CASSAESGGSTDTQYF. For the CDR3, the DNA is TGTGCCAGTAGTGCAGAAAGCGGGGGGAGCACAGATACGCAGTATTTT. Full variable domain (remainder filled in from reference TRBV19 and TRBJ2-3): DGGITQSPKYLFRKEGQNVTLSCEQNLNHDAMYWYRQDPGQGLRLIYYSQIVNDFQKGDIAEGYSVSREKKESFPLTVTSAQKNPTAFYLCASSAESGGSTDTQYFGPGTRLTVL.